This T cell receptor beta chain came from a study of CD8 T cells in ankylosing spondylitis. Trimming removed 7 bases from V and 3 bases from J; junction bases left unmatched: 5. The CDR3 is made up of 13 amino acids. Per germline, CDR1 SGHVS and CDR2 FQNEAQ. Regarding the study as a whole: In ankylosing spondylitis blood, a motif of several highly homologous TCR beta variants appeared characteristic. Within matched ankylosing spondylitis synovial fluid, disease-linked clones were reportedly significantly enriched. The disease-linked clones had a CD8+ phenotype and low blood frequencies.

Turning to this clonotype: What it binds is not known.

TCR beta libraries were made by quantitative 5'-RACE with molecular barcodes. TCRdb itself ran the 5' RACE reads through MiXCR, one entry per CDR3 protein. In the table there are 800,000 to 900,000 distinct CDR3 sequences, about 10% of which are singletons. The V call is TRBV7-8, the J call TRBJ2-7; 8 bases line up with TRBD1. This sequence originates from a male donor with ankylosing spondylitis. The sample was blood, either unsorted or a sorted T cell fraction (not recorded which). For the CDR3, the DNA is TGTGCCAGCAACCGGGACAGGTACTACGAGCAGTACTTC. Its translation: CASNRDRYYEQYF.